The present entry profiles one TCR beta chain with its context. This sample was included in a study of blood T cell repertoires in COVID-19. Study-level background: Sample material is recorded as cDNA or gDNA derived from T cells, B-cell-depleted T cells, or PBMCs.

Clones were read by immunoSEQ multiplex PCR, and TCRdb kept only the in-frame ones, dropping some. The sample holds 180,000 or so clones, around 81% seen once. Allocation to cohorts depended on clinical history reported by the participants. The germline CDR1 and CDR2 sequences are SGHDT and YYEEEE. CDR3 length equals 16 residues. V lost 4 bases and J lost 8; bases outside the gene matches: 16. V and J are TRBV5-6 and TRBJ1-2; TRBD1 matches at 8 bases. The TCR was taken from a man aged 35 to 55 who had recovered from COVID-19. Sequencing was done on a sample of PBMCs or T cells enriched from blood (not recorded which). For the CDR3, the DNA is TGTGCCAGCAGCCCGGAAAGAAAAACAGGGGGGTACGGCTACACCTTC. It encodes CASSPERKTGGYGYTF.